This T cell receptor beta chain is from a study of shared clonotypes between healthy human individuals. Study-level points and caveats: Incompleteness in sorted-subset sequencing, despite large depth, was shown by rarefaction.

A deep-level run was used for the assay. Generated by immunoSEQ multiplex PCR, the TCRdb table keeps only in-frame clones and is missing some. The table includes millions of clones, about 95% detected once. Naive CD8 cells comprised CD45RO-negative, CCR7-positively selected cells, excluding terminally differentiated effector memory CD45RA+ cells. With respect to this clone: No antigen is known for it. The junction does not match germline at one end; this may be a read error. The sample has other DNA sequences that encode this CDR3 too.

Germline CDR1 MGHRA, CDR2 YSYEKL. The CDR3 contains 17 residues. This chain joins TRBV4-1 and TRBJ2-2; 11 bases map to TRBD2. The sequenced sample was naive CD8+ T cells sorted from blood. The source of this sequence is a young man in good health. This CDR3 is CASSQALAGVSTGELFF. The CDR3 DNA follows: TGCGCCAGCAGCCAAGCACTAGCGGGAGTCTCTACCGGGGAGTTGTTTTTT.